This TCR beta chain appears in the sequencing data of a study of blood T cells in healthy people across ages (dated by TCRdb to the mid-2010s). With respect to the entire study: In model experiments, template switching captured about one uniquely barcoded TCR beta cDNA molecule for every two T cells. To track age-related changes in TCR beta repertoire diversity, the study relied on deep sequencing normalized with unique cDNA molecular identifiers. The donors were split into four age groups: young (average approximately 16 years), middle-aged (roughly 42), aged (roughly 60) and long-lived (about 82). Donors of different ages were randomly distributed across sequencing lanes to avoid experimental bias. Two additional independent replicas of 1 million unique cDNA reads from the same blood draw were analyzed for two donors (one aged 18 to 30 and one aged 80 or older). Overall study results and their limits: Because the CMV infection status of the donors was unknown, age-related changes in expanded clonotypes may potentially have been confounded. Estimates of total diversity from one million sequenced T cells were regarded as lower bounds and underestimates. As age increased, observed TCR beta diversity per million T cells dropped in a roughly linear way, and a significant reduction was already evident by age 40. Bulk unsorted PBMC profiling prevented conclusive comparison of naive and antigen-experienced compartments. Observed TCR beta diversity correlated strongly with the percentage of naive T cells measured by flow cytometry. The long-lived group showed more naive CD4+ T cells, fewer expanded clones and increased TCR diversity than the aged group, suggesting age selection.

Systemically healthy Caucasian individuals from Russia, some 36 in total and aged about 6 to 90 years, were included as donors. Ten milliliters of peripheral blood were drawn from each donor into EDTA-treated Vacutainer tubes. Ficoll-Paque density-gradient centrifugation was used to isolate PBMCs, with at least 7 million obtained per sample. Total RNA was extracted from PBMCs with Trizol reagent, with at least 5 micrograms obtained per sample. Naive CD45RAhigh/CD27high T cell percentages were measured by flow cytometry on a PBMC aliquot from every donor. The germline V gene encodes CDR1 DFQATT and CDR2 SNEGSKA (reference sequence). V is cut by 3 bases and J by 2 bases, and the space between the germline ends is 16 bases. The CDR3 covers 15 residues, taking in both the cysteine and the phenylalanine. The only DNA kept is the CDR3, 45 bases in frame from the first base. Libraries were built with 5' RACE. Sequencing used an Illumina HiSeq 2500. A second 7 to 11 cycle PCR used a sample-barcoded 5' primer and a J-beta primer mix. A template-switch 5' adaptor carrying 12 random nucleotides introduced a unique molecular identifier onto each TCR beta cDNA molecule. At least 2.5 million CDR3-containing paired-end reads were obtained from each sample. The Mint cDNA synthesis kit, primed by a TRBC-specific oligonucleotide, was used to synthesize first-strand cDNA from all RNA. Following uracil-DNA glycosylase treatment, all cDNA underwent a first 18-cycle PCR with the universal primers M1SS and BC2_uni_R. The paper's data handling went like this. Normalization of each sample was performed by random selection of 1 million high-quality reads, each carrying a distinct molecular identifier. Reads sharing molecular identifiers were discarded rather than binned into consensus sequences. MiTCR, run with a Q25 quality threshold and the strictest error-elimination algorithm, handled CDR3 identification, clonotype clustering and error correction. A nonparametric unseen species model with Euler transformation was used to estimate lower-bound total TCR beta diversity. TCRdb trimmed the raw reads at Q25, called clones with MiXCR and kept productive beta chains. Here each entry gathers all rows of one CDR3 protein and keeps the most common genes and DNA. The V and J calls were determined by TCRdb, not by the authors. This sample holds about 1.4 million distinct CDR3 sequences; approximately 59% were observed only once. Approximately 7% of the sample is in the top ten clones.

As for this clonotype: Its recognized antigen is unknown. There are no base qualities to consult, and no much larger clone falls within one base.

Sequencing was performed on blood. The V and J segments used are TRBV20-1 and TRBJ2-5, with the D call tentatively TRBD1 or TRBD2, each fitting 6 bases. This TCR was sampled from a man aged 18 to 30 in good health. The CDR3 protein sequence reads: CSARTVGGTQETQYF. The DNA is TGCAGTGCTAGGACAGTCGGAGGGACACAAGAGACCCAGTACTTC.